This section outlines one TCR beta chain sequence together with its context. The data originate from a study of blood T cell repertoires in COVID-19. Overall study context: Some COVID-19 samples were acute and others convalescent; all came from the United States, Italy and Spain. In each case, the material was cDNA or gDNA derived from T cells, B-cell-depleted T cells, or PBMCs.

The junction had 3 bases not matched to a gene; V was cut back by 8 bases and J by 4 bases. This CDR3 spans 14 amino acids. CDR1 KGHSH and CDR2 LQKENI come from the germline V gene. In the authors' methods: Amplification of reference gene primers was used by the study to estimate nucleated cell counts. Using immunoSEQ multiplex PCR, the repertoire was profiled, and TCRdb retains in-frame clones only, with some absent. That table supplies the V and J calls and clone size; D and trimming were determined from the DNA. Here the sample spans approximately 100,000 clones, about 82% being singletons. This sequence was found in a human donor in a cohort sampled during active COVID-19. The V and J genes are TRBV18 and TRBJ2-3; TRBD2 matches 13 bases. The material sequenced was peripheral blood. The CDR3 DNA follows: TGTGCCAGCACGGGACTAGCGGGATCAGATACGCAGTATTTT. It is translated as CASTGLAGSDTQYF.